This T cell receptor (beta chain) was captured by sequencing in a study of T-cell reconstitution after alpha-beta-depleted transplantation in children (dated by TCRdb to the mid-2010s). Regarding the complete study: The study quantitatively tracked T-cell immune reconstitution after TCRalphabeta/CD19-depleted allogeneic hematopoietic cell transplantation in children using TCR repertoire profiling.

CDR1 and CDR2 (SEHNR, FQNEAQ) derive from the germline V gene (reference sequence). There are 14 amino acids in the CDR3, from cysteine to phenylalanine inclusive. Only CDR3 DNA remains: 42 bases, in frame from the first base. Relative to germline, V is 2 bases shorter and J is 4 bases shorter, with 11 bases between their ends. In its sample, this clonotype was seen a few times. This clone's antigen is unknown. Base qualities are not recorded, but no much larger clone differs from it by a single base. Library method: PCR. Sequencing relied on an Illumina HiSeq 2500. TCR library preparation used molecular barcoding, with unique molecular identifiers applied to normalize quantification of the TCRbeta repertoire. The raw public reads went through TCRdb reprocessing: fastp at Q25, MiXCR clone calling, in-frame beta chains kept. CDR3 protein sequences are deduplicated, and each keeps its most common genes and DNA. Within this sample are some 300,000 distinct CDR3 sequences, with about a tenth of them counted one time only. The top ten hold under 3% of the sample.

The sample here was PBMCs from the stem cell graft donor, taken from the stem cell graft. The clonotype comes from a human donor who donated a stem cell graft to a child with acute lymphoblastic leukemia. Here the chain combines TRBV7-9 and TRBJ1-1; the D gene cannot be resolved reliably. The CDR3 region has the sequence CASSLKGGSTEAFF. The nucleotide sequence reads TGTGCCAGCAGCTTAAAGGGTGGAAGCACTGAAGCTTTCTTT.